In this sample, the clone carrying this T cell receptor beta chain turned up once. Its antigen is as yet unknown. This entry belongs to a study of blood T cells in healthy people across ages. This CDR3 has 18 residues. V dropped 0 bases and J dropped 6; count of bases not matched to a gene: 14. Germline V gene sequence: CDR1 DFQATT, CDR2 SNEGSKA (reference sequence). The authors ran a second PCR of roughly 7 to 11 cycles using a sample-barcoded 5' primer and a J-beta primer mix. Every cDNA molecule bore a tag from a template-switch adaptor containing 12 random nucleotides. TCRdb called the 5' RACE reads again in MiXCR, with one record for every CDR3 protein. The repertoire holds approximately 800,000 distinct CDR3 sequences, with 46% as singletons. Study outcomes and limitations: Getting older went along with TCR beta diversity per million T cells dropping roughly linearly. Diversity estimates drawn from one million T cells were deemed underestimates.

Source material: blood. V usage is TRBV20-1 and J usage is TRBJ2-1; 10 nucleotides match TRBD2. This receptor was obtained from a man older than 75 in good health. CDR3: CSARDSRRTSGSSNEQFF. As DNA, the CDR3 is TGCAGTGCTAGAGATAGTCGTCGGACTAGCGGATCAAGCAATGAGCAGTTCTTC.